This TCR beta chain was retrieved from a study of blood T cell repertoires in COVID-19. Looking at the study overall: Samples taken during acute and convalescent COVID-19 were collected in the United States, Italy and Spain. T cells, B-cell-depleted T cells, or PBMCs provided the cDNA or gDNA that served as material.

Methods used by the authors: Reference gene primers were amplified, and this amplification served to estimate nucleated cell counts. Sequencing used immunoSEQ multiplex PCR; TCRdb keeps in-frame clones, though not all of them. For V, J and clone size, that table is used; D and trimming come from the DNA. The data show around 100,000 clones, 75% to 90% seen once. The germline CDR1 and CDR2 sequences are SGHRS and YFSETQ. The CDR3 length is 13 residues. Between the trimmed V and J ends, which lost 4 bases and 5 bases, there was a span of 12 bases. The V and J genes are TRBV5-1 and TRBJ2-5; D is undetermined. Sequencing used peripheral blood. This TCR came from a human donor in a cohort sampled during active COVID-19. The CDR3 coding sequence is TGCGCCAGCAGCGTCCCACGGGTGGAGACCCAGTACTTC. This encodes CASSVPRVETQYF.